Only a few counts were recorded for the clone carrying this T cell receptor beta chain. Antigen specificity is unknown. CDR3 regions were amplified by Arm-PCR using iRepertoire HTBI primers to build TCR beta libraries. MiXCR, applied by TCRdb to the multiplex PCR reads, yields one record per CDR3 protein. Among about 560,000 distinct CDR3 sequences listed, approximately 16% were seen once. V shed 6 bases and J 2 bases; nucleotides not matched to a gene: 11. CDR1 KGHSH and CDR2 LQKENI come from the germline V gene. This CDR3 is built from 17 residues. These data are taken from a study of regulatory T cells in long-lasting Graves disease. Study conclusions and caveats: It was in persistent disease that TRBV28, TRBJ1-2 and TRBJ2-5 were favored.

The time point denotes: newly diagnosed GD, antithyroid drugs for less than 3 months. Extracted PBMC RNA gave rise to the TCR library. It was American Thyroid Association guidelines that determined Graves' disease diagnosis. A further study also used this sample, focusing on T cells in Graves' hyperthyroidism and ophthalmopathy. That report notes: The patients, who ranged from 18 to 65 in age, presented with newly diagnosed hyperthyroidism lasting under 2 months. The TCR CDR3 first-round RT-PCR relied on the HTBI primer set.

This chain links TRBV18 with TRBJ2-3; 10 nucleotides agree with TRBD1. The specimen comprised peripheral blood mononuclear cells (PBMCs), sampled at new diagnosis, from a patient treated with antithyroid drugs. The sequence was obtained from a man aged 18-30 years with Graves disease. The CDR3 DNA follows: TGTGCCAGCTCGCTCGAAGACAGGGGGCATTACACAGATACGCAGTATTTT. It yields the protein CASSLEDRGHYTDTQYF.